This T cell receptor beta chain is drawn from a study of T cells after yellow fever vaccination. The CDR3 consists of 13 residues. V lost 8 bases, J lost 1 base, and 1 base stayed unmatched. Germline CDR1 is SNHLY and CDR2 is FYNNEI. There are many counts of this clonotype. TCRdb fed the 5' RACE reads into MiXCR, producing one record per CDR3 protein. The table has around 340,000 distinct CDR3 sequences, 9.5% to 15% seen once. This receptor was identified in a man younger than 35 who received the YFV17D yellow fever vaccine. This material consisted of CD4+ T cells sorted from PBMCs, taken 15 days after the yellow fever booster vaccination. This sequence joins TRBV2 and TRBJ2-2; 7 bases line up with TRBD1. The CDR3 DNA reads TGTGCCAGCCGACAGGGGAACACCGGGGAGCTGTTTTTT. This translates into CASRQGNTGELFF.